These T cell receptor beta chains were read from a single sample in a study of T cells in Graves' hyperthyroidism and ophthalmopathy. Each CDR3 protein gets one entry after TCRdb re-called the multiplex PCR reads with MiXCR. The sample lists roughly 520,000 distinct CDR3 sequences; approximately 25% were seen once. The sample consisted of blood. The origin of the receptors is a woman in her twenties or thirties with Graves' ophthalmopathy. Both conserved end residues are part of each CDR3.

>TRBJ1-2|15|TRBV7-2
CASSLGQGTYYGYTF
>TRBJ1-5|16|TRBV19
CASSRGTEYSNQPQHF
>TRBJ1-2|14|TRBV20-1
CSVSGVRANYGYTF
>TRBJ2-7|15|TRBV12-3/TRBV12-4
CASSSNRGNSYEQYF
>TRBJ2-7|14|TRBV19
CASSLAGYLYEQYF
>TRBJ1-2|13|TRBV2
CASSESVTGGYTF
>TRBJ1-3|13|TRBV29-1
CSVGDRAGNTIYF
>TRBJ1-2|11|TRBV20-1
CSARGTGKYTF
>TRBJ1-6|13|TRBV19
CASMPGVNSPLHF
>TRBJ2-5|17|TRBV28
CASSLFRGGLTPETQYF
>TRBJ2-2|14|TRBV12-3/TRBV12-4
CAGSFLSGTGELFF
>TRBJ1-3|15|TRBV20-1
CSARLLGLSGNTIYF
>TRBJ1-1|14|TRBV2
CASSTPAGNTEAFF
>TRBJ2-5|17|TRBV4-1
CASSQGGLADGVETQYF
>TRBJ2-2|17|TRBV28
CASSLRGPTSNTGELFF
>TRBJ1-1|14|TRBV11-2
CASSLTGFLSEAFF
>TRBJ2-3|15|TRBV4-3
CASSDSGRSTDTQYF
>TRBJ1-2|15|TRBV20-1
CSAIKPGTGTYGYTF
>TRBJ2-5|14|TRBV12-3/TRBV12-4
CASSLSGGRETQYF
>TRBJ2-5|14|TRBV20-1
CSGQGLRAGETQYF
>TRBJ2-5|18|TRBV6-1
CASSEAGAGGGPMVTQYF
>TRBJ1-6|14|TRBV12-3/TRBV12-4
CASSLNGDFSPLHF
>TRBJ2-7|17|TRBV5-1
CASSLGPLDRVSYEQYF
>TRBJ1-1|16|TRBV24-1
CATSDLGGTPNTEAFF
>TRBJ2-6|17|TRBV12-3/TRBV12-4
CASSARDYLSGANVLTF
>TRBJ1-1|14|TRBV12-3/TRBV12-4
CASSSWTGWTEAFF
>TRBJ1-1|14|TRBV20-1
CSAIRGGGNTEAFF
>TRBJ1-1|17|TRBV3-1
CASSERDVITMNTEAFF
>TRBJ1-1|14|TRBV9
CASSVAGVDTEAFF